This TCR beta chain emerged from a study of T-cell reconstitution after alpha-beta-depleted transplantation in children. The CDR3 is made up of 15 amino acids. Germline V CDR1 and CDR2: MNHEY, SVGEGT. Regarding this clonotype: The junction differs from germline at one of its ends, possibly a read error.

TCRbeta library construction was performed incorporating unique molecular identifiers. TCRdb fed the PCR reads into MiXCR, producing one record per CDR3 protein. The data show some 600,000 distinct CDR3 sequences, about an eighth seen once. The chain links TRBV6-2 or TRBV6-3 to TRBJ2-1, with 8 nucleotides matching TRBD2. The sequence was collected from a male patient younger than 18 who had a stem cell transplant for acute myeloid leukemia, so the T cells may come from the graft donor. The sample was PBMCs, mostly from graft donor cells, taken 360 days after TCRalphabeta/CD19-depleted stem cell transplant. CDR3 bases: TGTGCCAGCAGTCACTCCGGGACTAGTCGTTCCCAGCAGTTCTTC. Amino acid sequence: CASSHSGTSRSQQFF.